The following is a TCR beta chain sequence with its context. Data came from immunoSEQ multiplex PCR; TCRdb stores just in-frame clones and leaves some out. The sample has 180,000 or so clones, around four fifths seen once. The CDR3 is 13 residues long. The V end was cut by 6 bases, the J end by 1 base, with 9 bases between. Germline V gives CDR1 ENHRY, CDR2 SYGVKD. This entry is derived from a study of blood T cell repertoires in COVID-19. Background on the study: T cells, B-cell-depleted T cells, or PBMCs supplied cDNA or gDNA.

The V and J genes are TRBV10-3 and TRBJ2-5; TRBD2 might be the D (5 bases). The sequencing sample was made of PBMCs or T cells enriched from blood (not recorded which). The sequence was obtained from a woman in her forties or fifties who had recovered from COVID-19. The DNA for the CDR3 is TGTGCCATCAGGGACGGACTCCAAGAGACCCAGTACTTC. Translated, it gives CAIRDGLQETQYF.